This T cell receptor beta chain was sequenced during a study of cytomegalovirus exposure and HLA in healthy donors. Study-wide results and caveats: Analyses of presence/absence relied on an assumption of roughly uniform sequencing depth across donors.

Points on this clone: Its antigen is undetermined.

A multiplex PCR was run with 60 Vbeta primers and 13 Jbeta primers. As processed by the authors: Later work found 74 million or so unique TCR beta chains, with 10 million to 14 million shared. Measured with immunoSEQ multiplex PCR; TCRdb has only the in-frame clones, and not every one. The V and J calls and clone size come from that table; D and trimming were worked out from the DNA. This table has some 85,000 clones, 77% appearing once. CDR1 is MNHEY and CDR2 is SVGAGI in the germline V gene. With 0 bases removed from V and 3 bases from J, the gap between germline ends came to 10 bases. The CDR3 is made up of 15 amino acids.

This receptor was obtained from a man aged 25 to 40 in good health and CMV-seronegative. The V and J genes are TRBV6-5 and TRBJ2-3; D is undetermined. Sequences were obtained from PBMCs. The CDR3 region has the DNA TGTGCCAGCAGTTACTCGATGCGGCTGACAGATACGCAGTATTTT. Translation gives CASSYSMRLTDTQYF.